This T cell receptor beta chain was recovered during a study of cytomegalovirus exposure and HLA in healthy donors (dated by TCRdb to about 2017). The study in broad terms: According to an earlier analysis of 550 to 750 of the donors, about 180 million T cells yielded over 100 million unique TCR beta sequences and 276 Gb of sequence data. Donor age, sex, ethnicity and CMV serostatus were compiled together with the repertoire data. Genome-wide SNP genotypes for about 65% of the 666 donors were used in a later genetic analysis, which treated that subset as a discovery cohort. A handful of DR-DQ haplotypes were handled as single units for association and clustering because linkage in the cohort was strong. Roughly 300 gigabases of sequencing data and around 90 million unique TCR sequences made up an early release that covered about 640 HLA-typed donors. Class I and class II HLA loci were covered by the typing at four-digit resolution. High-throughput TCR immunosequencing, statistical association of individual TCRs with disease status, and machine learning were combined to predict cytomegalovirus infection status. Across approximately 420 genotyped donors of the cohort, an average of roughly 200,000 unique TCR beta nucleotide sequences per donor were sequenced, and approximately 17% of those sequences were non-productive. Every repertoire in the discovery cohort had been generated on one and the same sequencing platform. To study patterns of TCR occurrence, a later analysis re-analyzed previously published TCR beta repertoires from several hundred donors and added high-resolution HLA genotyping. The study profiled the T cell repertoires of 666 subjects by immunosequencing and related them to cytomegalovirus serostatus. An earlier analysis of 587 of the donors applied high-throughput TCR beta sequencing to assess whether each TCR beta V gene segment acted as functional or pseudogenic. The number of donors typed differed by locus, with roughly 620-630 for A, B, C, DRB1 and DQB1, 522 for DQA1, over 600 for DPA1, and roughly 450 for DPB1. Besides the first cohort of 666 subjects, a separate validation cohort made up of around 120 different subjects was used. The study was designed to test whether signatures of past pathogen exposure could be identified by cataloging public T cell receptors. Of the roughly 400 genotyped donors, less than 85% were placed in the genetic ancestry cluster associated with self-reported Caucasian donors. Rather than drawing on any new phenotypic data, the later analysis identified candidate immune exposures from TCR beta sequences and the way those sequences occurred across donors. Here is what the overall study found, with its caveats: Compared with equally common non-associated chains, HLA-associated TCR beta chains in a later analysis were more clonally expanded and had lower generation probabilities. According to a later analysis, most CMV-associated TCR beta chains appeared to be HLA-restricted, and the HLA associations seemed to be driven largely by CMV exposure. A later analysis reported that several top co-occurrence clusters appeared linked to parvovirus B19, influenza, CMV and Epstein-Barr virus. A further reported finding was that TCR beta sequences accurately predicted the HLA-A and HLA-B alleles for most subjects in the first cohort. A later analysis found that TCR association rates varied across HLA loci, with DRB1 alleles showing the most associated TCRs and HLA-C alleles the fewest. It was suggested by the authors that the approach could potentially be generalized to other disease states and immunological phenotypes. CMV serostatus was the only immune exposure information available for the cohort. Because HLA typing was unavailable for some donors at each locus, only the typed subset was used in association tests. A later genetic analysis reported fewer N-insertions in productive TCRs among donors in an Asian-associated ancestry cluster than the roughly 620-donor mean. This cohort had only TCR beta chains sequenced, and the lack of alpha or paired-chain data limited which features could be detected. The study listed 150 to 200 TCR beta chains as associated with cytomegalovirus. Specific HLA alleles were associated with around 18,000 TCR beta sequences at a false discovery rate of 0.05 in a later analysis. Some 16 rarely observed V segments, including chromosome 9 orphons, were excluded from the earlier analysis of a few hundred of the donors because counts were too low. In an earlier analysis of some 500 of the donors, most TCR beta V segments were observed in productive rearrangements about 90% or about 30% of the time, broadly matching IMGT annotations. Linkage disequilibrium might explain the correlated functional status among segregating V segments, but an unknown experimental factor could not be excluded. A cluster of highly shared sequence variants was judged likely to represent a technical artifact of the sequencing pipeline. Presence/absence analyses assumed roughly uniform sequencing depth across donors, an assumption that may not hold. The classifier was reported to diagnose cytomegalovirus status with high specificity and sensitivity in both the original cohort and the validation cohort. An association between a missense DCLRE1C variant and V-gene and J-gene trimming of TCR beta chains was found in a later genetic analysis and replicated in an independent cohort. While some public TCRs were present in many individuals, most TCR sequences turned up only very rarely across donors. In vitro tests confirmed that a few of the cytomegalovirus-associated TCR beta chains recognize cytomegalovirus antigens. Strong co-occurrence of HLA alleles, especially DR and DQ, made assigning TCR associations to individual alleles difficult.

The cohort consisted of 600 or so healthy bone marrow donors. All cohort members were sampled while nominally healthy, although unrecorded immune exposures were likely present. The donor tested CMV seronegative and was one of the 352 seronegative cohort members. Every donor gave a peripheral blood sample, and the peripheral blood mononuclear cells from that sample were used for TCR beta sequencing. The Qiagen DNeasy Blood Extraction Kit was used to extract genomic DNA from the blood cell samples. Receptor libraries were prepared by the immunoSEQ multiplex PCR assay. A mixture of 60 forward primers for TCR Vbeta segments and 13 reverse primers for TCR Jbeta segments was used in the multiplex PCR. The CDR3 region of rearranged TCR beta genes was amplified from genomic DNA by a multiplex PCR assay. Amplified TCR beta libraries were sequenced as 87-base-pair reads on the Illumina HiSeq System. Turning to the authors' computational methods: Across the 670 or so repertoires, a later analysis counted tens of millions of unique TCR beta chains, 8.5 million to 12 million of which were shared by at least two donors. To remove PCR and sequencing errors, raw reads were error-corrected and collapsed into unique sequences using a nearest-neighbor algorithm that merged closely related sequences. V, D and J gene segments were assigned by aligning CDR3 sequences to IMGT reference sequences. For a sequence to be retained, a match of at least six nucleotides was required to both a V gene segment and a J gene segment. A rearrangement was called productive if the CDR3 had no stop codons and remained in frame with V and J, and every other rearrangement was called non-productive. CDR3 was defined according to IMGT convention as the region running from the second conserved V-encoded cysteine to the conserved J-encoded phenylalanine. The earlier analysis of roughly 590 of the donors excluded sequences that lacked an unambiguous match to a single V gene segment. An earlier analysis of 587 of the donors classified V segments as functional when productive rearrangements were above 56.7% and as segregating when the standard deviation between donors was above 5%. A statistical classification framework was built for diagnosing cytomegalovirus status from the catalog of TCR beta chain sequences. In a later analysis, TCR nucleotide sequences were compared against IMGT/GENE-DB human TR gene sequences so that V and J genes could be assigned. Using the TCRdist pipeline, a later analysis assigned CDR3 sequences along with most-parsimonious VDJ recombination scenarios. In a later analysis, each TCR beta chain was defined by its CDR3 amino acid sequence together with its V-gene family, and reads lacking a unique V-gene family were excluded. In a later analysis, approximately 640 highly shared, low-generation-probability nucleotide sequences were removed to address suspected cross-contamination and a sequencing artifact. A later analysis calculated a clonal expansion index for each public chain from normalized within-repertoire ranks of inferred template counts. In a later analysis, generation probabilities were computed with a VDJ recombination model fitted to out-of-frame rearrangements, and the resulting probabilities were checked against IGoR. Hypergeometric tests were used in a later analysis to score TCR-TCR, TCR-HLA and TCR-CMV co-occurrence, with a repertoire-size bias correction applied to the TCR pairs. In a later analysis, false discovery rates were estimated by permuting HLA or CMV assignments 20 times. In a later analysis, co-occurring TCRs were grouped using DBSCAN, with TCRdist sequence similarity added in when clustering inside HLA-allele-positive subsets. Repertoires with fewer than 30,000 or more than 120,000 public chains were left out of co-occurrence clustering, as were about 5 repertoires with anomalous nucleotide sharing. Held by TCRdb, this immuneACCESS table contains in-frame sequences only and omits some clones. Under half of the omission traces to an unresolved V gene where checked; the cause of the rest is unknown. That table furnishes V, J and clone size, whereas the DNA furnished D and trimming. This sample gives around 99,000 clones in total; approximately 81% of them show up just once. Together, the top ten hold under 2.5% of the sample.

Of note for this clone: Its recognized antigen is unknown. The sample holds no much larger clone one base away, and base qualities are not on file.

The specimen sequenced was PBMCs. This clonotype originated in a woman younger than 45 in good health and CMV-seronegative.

The CDR3 loop reads CASSFPTGTGSYEQYF. The DNA sequence is given as TGTGCCAGCAGTTTCCCGACCGGGACAGGCTCCTACGAGCAGTACTTC. The rearrangement combines TRBV28 with TRBJ2-7; 8 junctional bases match TRBD1. Relative to germline, V is missing 3 bases and J is missing 0 bases, with 7 bases of the junction outside any gene match. Measured from the cysteine to the phenylalanine, the CDR3 is 16 residues long. Kept here is only the CDR3 DNA, which spans 48 bases and is read in frame from base 1. The germline V gene yields MDHEN for CDR1 and SYDVKM for CDR2.